This passage covers 23 T cell receptor beta chains from one sample sequenced in a study of T cells after yellow fever vaccination (dated by TCRdb to between 2018 and 2021). Explained via the paper, the treatment or condition label denotes: live attenuated yellow fever vaccine strain. Libraries were made using 5' RACE. Sequencing took place on an Illumina NovaSeq 6000. Starting from the raw public reads, TCRdb applied fastp trimming at Q25, assembled clones with MiXCR and retained in-frame beta chains. Each entry is one CDR3 protein sequence, shown with its most common DNA and genes. Present in this sample are a few hundred thousand distinct CDR3 sequences, 4.1% of which were seen just once. Of the sample, about 26% is held by the ten largest clones. This sample comprised PBMCs, obtained 5 days after the yellow fever booster vaccination. Receptors originate from a man between 18 and 29 years old who received the YFV17D yellow fever vaccine.

The chain couples TRBV12-5 to TRBJ2-7; maybe TRBD2 (6 bases). The germline V and J ends were trimmed by 2 bases and 6 bases, with 8 bases remaining between them. Germline CDR1 is LGHNT and CDR2 is FRNRAP. This CDR3 is 12 amino acids long. CDR3 in DNA: TGTGCTAGTGGTTTGTTGCGGGGCGAGCAGTACTTC. Translated: CASGLLRGEQYF.

CDR3 region: CASSLVAGMADTQYF. For the CDR3, the DNA is TGTGCCAGCAGCTTAGTTGCAGGGATGGCAGATACGCAGTATTTT. The chain has TRBV7-2 and TRBJ2-3; tentative D call: TRBD1 (5 bases). The CDR3 extends over 15 amino acids. Between the trimmed V and J ends, which lost 1 base and 4 bases, there was a span of 12 bases. CDR1 and CDR2 from the germline V gene are SGHTA and FQGNSA.

The gene calls are TRBV27 and TRBJ2-1; TRBD2 matches 11 bases. Germline loops: CDR1 MNHEY, CDR2 SMNVEV (reference sequence). The V and J ends lost 5 bases and 4 bases, in that order; junction bases with no gene match: 16. This CDR3 contains 19 residues. The DNA for the CDR3 is TGTGCCAGCAGTACCGGCCAGCAGGTGACTAGCGGGGCATACAATGAGCAGTTCTTC. It yields the protein CASSTGQQVTSGAYNEQFF.

Many counts were recorded for this clonotype. V usage is TRBV7-2 and J usage is TRBJ2-7; D perhaps matches TRBD2 (8 bases). V was clipped by 5 bases and J by 1 base, with 15 bases between them. CDR1 and CDR2 from the germline V gene are SGHTA and FQGNSA. The CDR3 extends over 15 amino acids. The CDR3 loop is CASSQGGLVSYEQYV. As DNA, the CDR3 is TGTGCCAGCAGCCAGGGGGGACTAGTGTCCTACGAGCAGTACGTC.

J is TRBJ2-3 and V is TRBV12-3 or TRBV12-4, with 8 bases matching TRBD2. This CDR3 region has 14 residues. The J segment lost 6 bases and the V segment lost 5 bases, leaving 7 bases of the junction unmatched. The CDR3 DNA reads as TGTGCCAGCAGTGGGGTCGGACTAGCTGATACGCAGTATTTT. This translates into CASSGVGLADTQYF.

This clonotype was counted a few times. The V call is TRBV5-5, the J call TRBJ2-7; TRBD2 might be the D (5 bases). The CDR3 covers 12 residues. Germline-derived CDR1 and CDR2 are SGHKS and YYEKEE (reference sequence). V was pared by 7 bases and J by 3 bases, with 11 bases between. CDR3 residues: CASSRVIYEQYF. The CDR3 region has the DNA TGTGCCAGCTCGAGGGTTATCTACGAGCAGTACTTC.

This clonotype came up many times. The genes are TRBV5-1 and TRBJ2-1; 7 bases line up with TRBD1. Per germline, CDR1 SGHRS and CDR2 YFSETQ. CDR3 length: 15 residues. Losses at the gene ends were 2 bases for V and 8 bases for J; bases not matched to a gene: 10. CDR3 DNA: TGCGCCAGCAGCTTCGACAGGGCCATTAGAGATGAGCAGTTCTTC. This sequence encodes CASSFDRAIRDEQFF.

As regards this clonotype: This CDR3 is missing its conserved last phenylalanine or tryptophan, likely due to a read error. The chain's CDR3 is CASREEETQYI. CDR3 coding DNA: TGCGCCAGCAGAGAAGAAGAGACCCAGTACATC. The chain uses TRBV10-2 and TRBJ2-5; no definite D call. Germline V gives CDR1 WSHSY, CDR2 SAAADI. This CDR3 is 11 amino acids long. With 6 bases removed from V and 3 bases from J, the gap between germline ends came to 5 bases.

The chain is built from TRBV10-1 and TRBJ1-1; D is perhaps TRBD1 (5 bases). V lost 6 bases to trimming and J lost 5 bases, with 13 bases between them. The CDR3 length is 13 residues. From germline, CDR1 is WNHNN and CDR2 SYGVQD (reference sequence). Written as DNA, the CDR3 is TGCGCCAGCAGCCGGGACGCCGGGACTGAAGCTTTCTTT. Its protein product is CASSRDAGTEAFF.

This clonotype was seen only a few times. V usage is TRBV5-1 and J usage is TRBJ2-7; 8 bases fit TRBD1. V lost 3 bases, J lost 6 bases, and 11 bases stayed unmatched. The CDR3 sequence is 15 residues long. Germline V gene data show CDR1 as SGHRS and CDR2 as YFSETQ. The CDR3, as DNA: TGCGCCAGCAGCTCCTACGGACAGGGAGTTAGCGAGCAGTACTTC. Protein sequence: CASSSYGQGVSEQYF.

This clonotype was detected a few times. The rearrangement links TRBV12-3 or TRBV12-4 to TRBJ2-1; no clear D gene. Trimming took off 3 bases at V and 8 bases at J, with 11 bases between the two ends. This CDR3 has 13 residues. The CDR3 coding sequence is TGTGCCAGCAGTTTGGCTGCCGCCGATGAGCAGTTCTTC. It yields the protein CASSLAAADEQFF.

The gene calls are TRBV6-2 or TRBV6-3 and TRBJ2-7, with TRBD2 matching 14 bases. Germline trimming cut 6 bases from V and 3 bases from J; bases unmatched to any gene: 10. This CDR3 contains 17 residues. Germline lookup yields CDR1 MNHEY and CDR2 SVGEGT. The chain's CDR3 is CASSQHPGLAGVYEQYV. CDR3 in DNA: TGTGCCAGCAGCCAACACCCGGGACTAGCGGGGGTCTACGAGCAGTACGTC.

A few counts support this clonotype. CDR3 DNA sequence: TGCGCCAGCAGCTTGGCGGGAGCTATGAACACTGAAGCTTTCTTT. It codes for CASSLAGAMNTEAFF. The chain has TRBV5-1 and TRBJ1-1; D is undetermined. The CDR3 has 15 residues. V lost 0 bases to trimming and J lost 0 bases, with 9 bases between them. Germline values: CDR1 SGHRS, CDR2 YFSETQ.

The chain employs TRBV6-2 or TRBV6-3 and TRBJ1-1; D ambiguous. The germline V and J ends were trimmed by 5 bases and 6 bases, with 16 bases remaining between them. Germline lookup yields CDR1 MNHEY and CDR2 SVGEGT. CDR3 length: 14 amino acids. This CDR3 is CASSNRSWAAEAFF. DNA for the CDR3: TGTGCCAGCAGTAACCGGTCGTGGGCGGCTGAAGCTTTCTTT.

This chain connects TRBV6-6 to TRBJ1-1, with D hard to call. CDR3 length: 13 residues. Germline assignment: CDR1 MNHNY and CDR2 SVGAGI (reference sequence). V lost 2 bases, J lost 6 bases, and 10 bases lay in between. Here the CDR3 DNA reads TGTGCCAGCAGTTACGCTGAAGGCGCTGAAGCTTTCTTT. Amino acids: CASSYAEGAEAFF.

This clonotype has at least ten counts. The chain carries TRBV7-9 and TRBJ1-1, with D possibly TRBD1 on 6 matching bases. The germline CDR1 and CDR2 sequences are SEHNR and FQNEAQ (reference sequence). There are 14 residues in the CDR3. The V end was cut by 5 bases, the J end by 0 bases, with 10 bases between. The CDR3: CASSRGGLNTEAFF. The CDR3 DNA is TGTGCCAGCAGCCGAGGGGGTCTGAACACTGAAGCTTTCTTT.

This clonotype appeared a few times. This sequence joins TRBV5-1 and TRBJ2-1; D might be TRBD1 or TRBD2, each matching 5 bases. Per the germline V gene, CDR1 is SGHRS and CDR2 is YFSETQ. This CDR3 region has 15 residues. V lost 7 bases, J lost 3 bases, and 17 bases lay in between. CDR3 residues: CASRPTGTDYNEQFF. CDR3 coding DNA: TGCGCCAGCCGACCCACCGGGACGGACTACAATGAGCAGTTCTTC.

CDR3: CASSVSLAGGEQFF. CDR3 DNA sequence: TGTGCCAGCAGCGTTTCCCTAGCGGGGGGTGAGCAGTTCTTC. The chain employs TRBV9 and TRBJ2-1; TRBD2 matches 11 bases. The CDR3 is 14 amino acids. V lost 2 bases and J lost 9; bases outside the gene matches: 4. CDR1 and CDR2 (germline): SGDLS, YYNGEE.

This clonotype was detected ten times or more. The chain employs TRBV5-1 and TRBJ2-2; TRBD1 aligns across 7 bases. V was pared by 8 bases and J by 0 bases, with 4 bases of the junction left unmatched. The CDR3 spans 14 residues. Germline assignment: CDR1 SGHRS and CDR2 YFSETQ. The CDR3 here is CASGDSTNTGELFF. CDR3 coding DNA: TGCGCCAGTGGGGACAGTACGAACACCGGGGAGCTGTTTTTT. The variable domain in full, completed from reference TRBV5-1 and TRBJ2-2, reads KAGVTQTPRYLIKTRGQQVTLSCSPISGHRSVSWYQQTPGQGLQFLFEYFSETQRNKGNFPGRFSGRQFSNSRSEMNVSTLELGDSALYLCASGDSTNTGELFFGEGSRLTVL.

The chain carries TRBV6-4 and TRBJ2-6; D possibly corresponds to TRBD1 (7 bases). The ends were cut back, 5 bases at V and 12 bases at J, with 14 bases in the middle. Per the germline V gene, CDR1 is MRHNA and CDR2 is SNTAGT. The CDR3 is made up of 13 amino acids. CDR3 sequence reads: CASSTRQGLVLTF. In nucleotides, the CDR3 is TGTGCCAGCAGTACACGACAGGGACTCGTCCTGACTTTC.

CDR3: CASSAVAGATGELFF. CDR3 sequence (DNA): TGTGCCAGCAGTGCGGTAGCGGGGGCCACCGGGGAGCTGTTTTTT. This rearrangement joins TRBV2 to TRBJ2-2; 9 nucleotides match TRBD2. The CDR3 runs to 15 residues. Trimming took 4 bases from V and 4 from J; bases not matched to a gene: 4. In germline, CDR1 is SNHLY, CDR2 FYNNEI. Supplemented by reference TRBV2 and TRBJ2-2, the full variable domain reads EPEVTQTPSHQVTQMGQEVILRCVPISNHLYFYWYRQILGQKVEFLVSFYNNEISEKSEIFDDQFSVERPDGSNFTLKIRSTKLEDSAMYFCASSAVAGATGELFFGEGSRLTVL.

This clonotype was seen ten or more times. The rearrangement links TRBV7-9 to TRBJ2-1; TRBD2 might be the D (5 bases). There are 12 residues in the CDR3. Trimming shortened V by 4 bases and J by 10 bases, and 11 bases separated the two germline ends. CDR1 and CDR2 from the germline V gene are SEHNR and FQNEAQ (reference sequence). The CDR3 bases are TGTGCCAGCAGCTCGGTCGGCGGGGAGCAGTTCTTC. Encoded protein: CASSSVGGEQFF.

This clonotype was recorded many times. The rearrangement joins TRBV15 to TRBJ1-4, with TRBD1 as a possible D gene (5 bases). Trimming stripped 0 bases from V and 2 bases from J, with 10 bases between. The length of the CDR3 is 16 residues. CDR1 is LNHNV, CDR2 YYDKDF, per germline (reference sequence). In nucleotides, the CDR3 is TGTGCCACCAGCAGAGATCGGGGGAGCACTAATGAAAAACTGTTTTTT. This codes for CATSRDRGSTNEKLFF.